A selection of T cell receptor beta chains follows, all from one sample in a study of shared clonotypes between healthy human individuals. The repertoire was sequenced with immunoSEQ multiplex PCR; TCRdb's copy has only in-frame clones and lacks some. The sample lists under 750,000 clones, around 70% occurring once. Sequencing used memory CD4+ T cells sorted from blood. Receptors were obtained from a woman under 40 in good health. CDR3s include the opening cysteine and the closing phenylalanine or tryptophan.

TRBJ2-1 TRBV6-4 CASSSAGGNYNEQFF
TRBJ2-7 TRBV9 CASSVDAAEAVGNEQYF
TRBJ1-2 TRBV7-3 CASSPNMLRRTGNYGYTF
TRBJ1-1 TRBV7-9 CASSLEGGTEAFF
TRBJ1-2 TRBV11-2 CASSQGTPERVYGYTF
TRBJ1-1 TRBV6-6 CASSYSVGRDEAFF
TRBJ2-4 TRBV11-2 CASSLESRTRPYF
TRBJ2-7 TRBV5-1 CASSKIRDSSYEQYF
TRBJ2-1 TRBV5-4 CASSSSWDNEQFF
TRBJ2-6 TRBV27 CASSLLSGVGANVLTF
TRBJ1-2 TRBV10-1 CASSETDRGYGYTF
TRBJ2-5 TRBV18 CASSPPMYQETQYF
TRBJ2-7 TRBV2 CASSAGTSGSEQYF
TRBJ2-1 TRBV5-4 CASSQDEGEQFF
TRBJ2-1 TRBV9 CASSGPGTSNEQFF
TRBJ2-7 TRBV25-1 CASSEPDFSGSYEQYF
TRBJ1-5 TRBV7-9 CASSQEGRYQPQHF
TRBJ2-5 TRBV19 CASSRTGDIQETQYF
TRBJ1-2 TRBV28 CASSLRDYGYTF
TRBJ1-3 TRBV5-1 CASSPGTEGNTIYF
TRBJ2-2 TRBV7-8 CASSFHGREAAGELFF
TRBJ2-2 TRBV2 CASSVQGGGELFF
TRBJ2-5 TRBV5-1 CASSRGATGFVETQYF
TRBJ2-1 TRBV7-3 CASSLAGGTPYNEQFF
TRBJ1-1 TRBV5-1 CASSPGTELTEAFF
TRBJ2-3 TRBV9 CASSVTQGSTDTQYF
TRBJ2-6 TRBV2 CASSGLAGDPGANVLTF